The 13 T cell receptor beta chains below come from one sample, sequenced in a study of T cell responses to AZD1222 COVID-19 vaccine. Sequencing used immunoSEQ multiplex PCR; TCRdb keeps in-frame clones, though not all of them. The data hold under 130,000 clones, with approximately 89% observed a single time. This material consisted of peripheral blood, taken on day 0 of AZD1222 vaccination. The source is an adult in good health.

CDR3 nucleotides: TGTGCCAGCAGTAGCGGGAACACTGAAGCTTTCTTT. This encodes CASSSGNTEAFF. The chain couples TRBV12-3 or TRBV12-4 to TRBJ1-1; D gene uncertain. V dropped 5 bases and J dropped 1 base, with 5 bases sitting between them. CDR3 length equals 12 residues.

V is TRBV11-2 and J is TRBJ2-2; TRBD2 aligns across 14 bases. From germline, CDR1 is SGHAT and CDR2 FQNNGV. V lost 8 bases to trimming and J lost 6 bases; unmatched junction nucleotides: 17. The CDR3 sequence is 19 residues long. The CDR3 sequence is CASPRRWTSGRKGSGELFF. The DNA for the CDR3 is TGTGCCAGCCCCCGTCGTTGGACTAGCGGGAGGAAGGGGTCCGGGGAGCTGTTTTTT.

This clone was observed a single time. Here the CDR3 DNA reads TGTGCCAGCTCGCCGGACATCTCTGGAAACACCATATATTTT. This translates into CASSPDISGNTIYF. The J gene is TRBJ1-3, the V gene TRBV18; D may be TRBD1 (5 bases). The CDR3 contains 14 residues. The ends were cut back, 6 bases at V and 0 bases at J, with 9 bases in the middle. Germline lookup yields CDR1 KGHSH and CDR2 LQKENI.

The V call is TRBV5-1, the J call TRBJ1-4; TRBD1 aligns across 10 bases. After removal of 0 bases from V and 3 bases from J, the junction contained 2 bases not matched to a gene. CDR3 size: 16 residues. Germline V CDR1 and CDR2: SGHRS, YFSETQ. CDR3 nucleotides: TGCGCCAGCAGCTTGGGGACAGGGGGAGCTAATGAAAAACTGTTTTTT. It yields the protein CASSLGTGGANEKLFF.

The V call is TRBV6-5, the J call TRBJ1-5; D is unresolved. CDR1 is MNHEY, CDR2 SVGAGI, per germline. The CDR3 runs 15 residues. V was clipped by 3 bases and J by 2 bases, with 11 bases between them. The CDR3 is CASSYSGAGNQPQHF. CDR3 coding DNA: TGTGCCAGCAGTTATTCCGGCGCCGGCAATCAGCCCCAGCATTTT.

V gene TRBV27 combines with J gene TRBJ2-2, with no clear D. Germline CDR1 reads MNHEY; CDR2 reads SMNVEV (reference sequence). The V end was cut by 3 bases, the J end by 9 bases, with 11 bases between. The length of the CDR3 is 13 residues. The chain's CDR3 is CASSFIGSRELFF. The CDR3, as DNA: TGTGCCAGCAGTTTCATCGGGTCCCGGGAGCTGTTTTTT.

The chain couples TRBV12-5 to TRBJ1-2; D is ambiguous. V was clipped by 0 bases and J by 4 bases, with 12 bases between them. The CDR3 covers 15 residues. Germline lookup yields CDR1 LGHNT and CDR2 FRNRAP. The CDR3 nucleotides read TGTGCTAGTGGTTTGGTCGAACGGGTCGTCTATGGCTACACCTTC. It encodes CASGLVERVVYGYTF.

The rearrangement joins TRBV4-1 to TRBJ2-1; D unclear. CDR1 MGHRA and CDR2 YSYEKL come from the germline V gene. The CDR3 loop spans 16 amino acids. Trimming took off 0 bases at V and 4 bases at J, with 13 bases between the two ends. The CDR3 DNA reads TGCGCCAGCAGCCAAGACTACCCTCCGATATACAATGAGCAGTTCTTC. This codes for CASSQDYPPIYNEQFF.

J is TRBJ2-1 and V is TRBV2, with D possibly being TRBD2 (5 bases). Trimming took off 1 base at V and 3 bases at J, with 16 bases between the two ends. Per germline, CDR1 SNHLY and CDR2 FYNNEI. This CDR3 is 17 amino acids long. CDR3 sequence reads: CASSEEIWGAGYNEQFF. For the CDR3, the DNA is TGTGCCAGCAGTGAAGAGATCTGGGGTGCGGGCTACAATGAGCAGTTCTTC.

The chain uses TRBV29-1 and TRBJ1-3; D is unresolved. Trimming shortened V by 4 bases and J by 4 bases, and 11 bases separated the two germline ends. CDR3 length: 13 amino acids. Germline V gene lookup returns CDR1 SQVTM and CDR2 ANQGSEA. The CDR3 DNA sequence: TGCAGCGTTGTCTTAGGGAGCGGAAACACCATATATTTT. It translates to CSVVLGSGNTIYF. Together with reference TRBV29-1 and TRBJ1-3, the CDR3 gives the full variable domain: SAVISQKPSRDICQRGTSLTIQCQVDSQVTMMFWYRQQPGQSLTLIATANQGSEATYESGFVIDKFPISRPNLTFSTLTVSNMSPEDSSIYLCSVVLGSGNTIYFGEGSWLTVV.

This clone has a handful of counts. This chain connects TRBV27 to TRBJ2-1; 7 positions match TRBD2. The CDR3 length is 13 residues. CDR1 MNHEY and CDR2 SMNVEV come from the germline V gene (reference sequence). Unmatched junction bases numbered 8, after V lost 7 bases and J lost 8 bases. The CDR3 sequence is CASKEHGGDEQFF. The CDR3 DNA is TGTGCCAGCAAGGAACATGGGGGGGATGAGCAGTTCTTC.

V is TRBV12-3 or TRBV12-4 and J is TRBJ1-2, with D possibly being TRBD1 (6 bases). V shed 2 bases and J shed 6 bases, with 10 bases lying between them. CDR3 length: 13 residues. CDR3 in DNA: TGTGCCAGCAGTTTACGGCAGGGGCATGGCTACACCTTC. Its translation: CASSLRQGHGYTF.

V and J are TRBV27 and TRBJ2-1, with 7 bases that match TRBD1. The germline gives CDR1 MNHEY, CDR2 SMNVEV (reference sequence). The CDR3 contains 13 residues. V was pared by 2 bases and J by 8 bases, with 3 bases of the junction left unmatched. CDR3 bases: TGTGCCAGCAGTTTACGACAGGGATATGAGCAGTTCTTC. Translation gives CASSLRQGYEQFF.